This T cell receptor beta chain stems from a study of shared clonotypes between healthy human individuals. Background on the study: Each donor had three CD4 naive, three CD4 memory, two CD8 naive and one CD8 memory plate. Study-wide results and limits: Clonotypes shared by all four sorted-subset donors had higher generation probabilities than non-shared clonotypes. Estimated clonotype richness was generally higher in naive than memory subsets.

About this clone itself: What it binds is unknown.

Germline V CDR1 and CDR2: MNHNY, SVGAGI (reference sequence). V trimming: 4 bases; J trimming: 10 bases; junction bases outside the gene matches: 5. The CDR3 runs to 13 residues. It was into CD45RA+ naive and CD45RA-negative memory subsets that the CD4+ cells were split. Some clones are missing from TCRdb's copy, which holds only in-frame ones; the method was immunoSEQ multiplex PCR. The data show 850,000 to 1,100,000 clones, approximately 80% seen once. The origin of this receptor is a man aged 18 to 29 in good health. Some clones in this sample may be carry-over from other donors' samples. J is TRBJ1-1 and V is TRBV6-6, with TRBD1 matching over 11 bases. The sample comprised memory CD4+ T cells from PBMCs. Subset noted: CD45RA-negative fraction. DNA of the CDR3: TGTGCCAGCAGTTTTGGGACAGGGGGTGCAGCTTTCTTT. Amino acid sequence: CASSFGTGGAAFF.